Listed below are T cell receptor beta chains from one sample, sequenced in a study of regulatory T cells in long-lasting Graves disease. MiXCR was run by TCRdb on the multiplex PCR reads, yielding one entry per CDR3 protein. The sample comprises about 330,000 distinct CDR3 sequences, around 16% of which are singletons, and roughly a fifth rests with the top ten. These same records also appear under a second study, on T cells in Graves' hyperthyroidism and ophthalmopathy.

The sample consisted of peripheral blood mononuclear cells (PBMCs), taken at new diagnosis, from a patient treated with antithyroid drugs. These receptors all come from a woman aged 18 to 35 with Graves disease. CDR3s include the opening cysteine and the closing phenylalanine or tryptophan. D genes are given only for firm matches. Rows may omit the clone size; those that give it use once, few, many or a size class.

cdr3_length	clone_size	v_call	d_call	j_call	cdr3_nt	cdr3_aa
17	many	TRBV11-2	.	TRBJ1-2	TGTGCCAGCAGCCCACCCGGGGGGGGGGTGGGTCGCTATGGCTACACCTTC	CASSPPGGGVGRYGYTF
14	few	TRBV29-1	TRBD2	TRBJ2-7	TGCAGCGTAGGCAGGACTAGCGGGAGAAGCGAGCAGTACTTC	CSVGRTSGRSEQYF
14	few	TRBV7-3	.	TRBJ2-3	TGTGCCAGCAGCTTTGCCTCGGGAGCAGATACGCAGTATTTT	CASSFASGADTQYF
15	many	TRBV12-3/TRBV12-4	TRBD1	TRBJ2-2	TGTGCCAGCAGGCAGGGGGTTCTGAACACCGGGGAGCTGTTTTTT	CASRQGVLNTGELFF
16	.	TRBV6-5	.	TRBJ2-1	TGTGCCAGCAGTTACTCGAGAGGGGGAACCTACAATGAGCAGTTCTTC	CASSYSRGGTYNEQFF
13	many	TRBV12-5	.	TRBJ1-1	TGTGCTAGTGGTTTGACTCCTAACACTGAAGCTTTCTTT	CASGLTPNTEAFF
16	.	TRBV6-4	.	TRBJ2-4	TGTGCCAGCAGTGACTCCTTCAGGGCGGCCAAAAACATTCAGTACTTC	CASSDSFRAAKNIQYF
18	many	TRBV7-8	.	TRBJ2-7	TGTGCCAGCAGCTTAGTCAGCGGTGGGAGCGCCCAACCCTACGAGCAGTACTTC	CASSLVSGGSAQPYEQYF
14	.	TRBV24-1	.	TRBJ1-5	TGTGCCACCAGTGGCGGGATAGGGAATCAGCCCCAGCATTTT	CATSGGIGNQPQHF
12	many	TRBV6-1	.	TRBJ1-1	TGTGCCAGCAGCCGGGTAGGAACTGAAGCTTTCTTT	CASSRVGTEAFF
15	.	TRBV5-6	.	TRBJ2-5	TGTGCCAGCAGCTTGGCTCTGGGGGGACAAGAGACCCAGTACTTC	CASSLALGGQETQYF